The clone carrying this T cell receptor beta chain was detected only a few times. The second PCR ran about 6 to 12 cycles with a sample-barcoded 5' primer and J-beta primers. All cDNA molecules were each tagged by a template-switch adaptor with 12 random nucleotides. TCRdb re-analysed the 5' RACE reads in MiXCR, keeping a single row per CDR3 protein. The sample comprises 1,300,000 or so distinct CDR3 sequences, around 59% of which are singletons, and 5% to 7% rests with the top ten. These data belong to a study of blood T cells in healthy people across ages. The J segment lost 1 base and the V segment lost 6 bases, leaving 6 bases of the junction unmatched. The CDR3 is 14 amino acids. The germline V gene encodes CDR1 MNHEY and CDR2 SMNVEV (reference sequence).

This receptor was obtained from a man aged 18-30 years in good health. The source material was blood. The chain employs TRBV27 and TRBJ2-7; 7 nucleotides match TRBD1. The DNA of the CDR3 is TGTGCCAGCAGGCCGGGACAGATTTCCTACGAGCAGTACTTC. As protein: CASRPGQISYEQYF.